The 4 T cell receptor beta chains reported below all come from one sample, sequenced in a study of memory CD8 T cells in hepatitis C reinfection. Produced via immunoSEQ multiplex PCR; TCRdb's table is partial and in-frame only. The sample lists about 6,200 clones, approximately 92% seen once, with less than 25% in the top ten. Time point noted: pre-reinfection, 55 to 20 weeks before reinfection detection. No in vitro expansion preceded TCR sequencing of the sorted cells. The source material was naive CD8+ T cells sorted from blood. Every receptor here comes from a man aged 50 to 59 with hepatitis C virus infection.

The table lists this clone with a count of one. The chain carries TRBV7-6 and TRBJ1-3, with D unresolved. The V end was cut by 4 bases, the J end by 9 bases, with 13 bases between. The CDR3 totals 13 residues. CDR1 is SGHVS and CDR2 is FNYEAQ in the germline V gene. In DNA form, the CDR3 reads TGTGCCAGCAGCTATGACTCCGGTGCCACCATATATTTT. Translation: CASSYDSGATIYF.

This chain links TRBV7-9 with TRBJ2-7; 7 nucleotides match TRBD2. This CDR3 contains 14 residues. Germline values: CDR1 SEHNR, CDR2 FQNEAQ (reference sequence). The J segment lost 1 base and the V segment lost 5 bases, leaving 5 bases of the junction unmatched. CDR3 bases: TGTGCCAGCAGCACGGGACTAAAATCCTACGAGCAGTACTTC. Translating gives CASSTGLKSYEQYF.

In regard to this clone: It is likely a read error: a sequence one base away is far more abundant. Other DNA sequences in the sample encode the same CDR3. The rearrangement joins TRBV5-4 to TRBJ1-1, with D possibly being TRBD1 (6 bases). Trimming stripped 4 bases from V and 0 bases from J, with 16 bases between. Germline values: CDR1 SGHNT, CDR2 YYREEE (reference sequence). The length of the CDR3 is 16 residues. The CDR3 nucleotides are TGTGCCAGCAGCCAGGGGTACGACAGTCTGAACACTGAAGCTTTCTTT. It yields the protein CASSQGYDSLNTEAFF.

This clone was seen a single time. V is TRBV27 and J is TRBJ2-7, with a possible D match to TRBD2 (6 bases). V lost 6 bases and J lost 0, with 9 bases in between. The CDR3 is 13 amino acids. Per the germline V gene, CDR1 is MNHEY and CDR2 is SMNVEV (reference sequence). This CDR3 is CASRPGGSYEQYF. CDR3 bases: TGTGCCAGCAGGCCCGGGGGCTCCTACGAGCAGTACTTC.